This TCR beta chain was observed in a study of blood T cell repertoires in COVID-19 (TCRdb year 2020). Turning to the overall study: Samples from collaborators originated in the United States, Italy and Spain and spanned both the acute and convalescent phases of COVID-19. A freely available public database, intended as a resource for researchers studying the immune response to SARS-CoV-2, is where the repertoires were released. The dataset comprised deeply sampled blood TCRbeta repertoires from subjects exposed to, actively infected with, or recovered from COVID-19. The samples were drawn from the first 160 participants of the ongoing ImmuneRACE study and from 950 to 1,500 subjects provided by 6 global collaborators. HLA class I and class II types, where available, came from metadata supplied by the sample provider rather than from assay-based typing. The prospective study material was composed of cDNA or gDNA derived from T cells, B-cell-depleted T cells, or PBMCs. The sample metadata nearly always contained a de-identified subject ID, COVID-19 status, age in years and sex.

Collaborating institutions collected whole blood in K2EDTA tubes following their own protocols. Collaborator samples were shipped for TCRbeta analysis as frozen whole blood, isolated PBMCs, or DNA extracted from either sample type. The germline V gene yields SNHLY for CDR1 and FYNNEI for CDR2. The germline V and J ends show losses of 7 bases and 6 bases respectively, and no gene match explains 7 bases of the junction. Including cysteine and phenylalanine, the CDR3 has 14 amino acids. The sequence is cut down to CDR3 DNA, 42 bases in frame from base 1. As for this clone: Its recognized antigen is unknown. Base quality data are lacking; no much larger clone is found one base away.

The investigation overall reported the following: The quantity of clinical and demographic metadata differed by source and by participant and was supplied without curation.

TCRbeta CDR3 regions were amplified from genomic DNA using the immunoSEQ Assay, a bias-controlled multiplex PCR. Under the source paper's analysis protocol: Nucleated cell counts per sample were estimated from amplification of reference gene primers within the assay. To quantify the absolute abundance of each unique TCRbeta CDR3 rearrangement, sequence reads were collapsed and filtered. Productive Simpson clonality was computed per sample as the square root of Simpson's diversity index over productive rearrangements. TCRdb took this table from immuneACCESS and kept in-frame rearrangements with V and J called. Such tables lack part of the clones; where checked against another copy, unresolved V genes explain under half of the gap, and the rest is unexplained. The D gene and trimming were derived from the DNA, and the V and J assignments and clone size from that table. The sample records some 100,000 clones, about 87% of which are singletons. Of the sample, around a tenth is held by the ten largest clones.

The sample comprised peripheral blood. The receptor chain draws on TRBV2 and TRBJ2-7, with 12 middle bases fitting TRBD1. The TCR sequence derives from a woman aged 25 to 39 with acute or convalescent COVID-19. The CDR3 reads as follows: CASNPGQGALEQYF. DNA sequence: TGTGCCAGCAACCCGGGACAGGGGGCACTCGAGCAGTACTTC.